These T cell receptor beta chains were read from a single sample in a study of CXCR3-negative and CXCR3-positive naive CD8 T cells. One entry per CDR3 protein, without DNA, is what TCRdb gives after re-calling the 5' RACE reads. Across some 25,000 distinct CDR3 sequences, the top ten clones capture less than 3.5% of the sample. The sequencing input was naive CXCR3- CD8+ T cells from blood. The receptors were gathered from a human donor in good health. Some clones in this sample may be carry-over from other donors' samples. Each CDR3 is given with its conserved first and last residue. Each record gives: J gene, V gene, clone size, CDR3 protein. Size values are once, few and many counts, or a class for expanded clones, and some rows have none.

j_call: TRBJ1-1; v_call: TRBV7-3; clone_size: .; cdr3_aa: CASSLGIGSTEAFF
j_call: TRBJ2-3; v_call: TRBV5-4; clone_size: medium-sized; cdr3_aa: CASSSPPPASTDTQYF
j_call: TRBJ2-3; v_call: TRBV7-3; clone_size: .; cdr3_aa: CASSTRTGVADTQYF
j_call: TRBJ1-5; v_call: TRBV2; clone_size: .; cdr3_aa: CASSSTGTGNEGNQPQHF
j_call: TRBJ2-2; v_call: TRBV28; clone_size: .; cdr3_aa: CASSPRTGGLNTGELFF
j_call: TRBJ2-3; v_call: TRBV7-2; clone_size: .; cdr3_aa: CASSLALVSTDTQYF
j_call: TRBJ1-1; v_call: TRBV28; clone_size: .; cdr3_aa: CASSSYRGMNTEAFF
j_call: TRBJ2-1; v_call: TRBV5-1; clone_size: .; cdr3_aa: CASSFGTGGRDEQFF
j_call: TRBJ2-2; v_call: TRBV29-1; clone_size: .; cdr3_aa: CSVESGNTGELFF
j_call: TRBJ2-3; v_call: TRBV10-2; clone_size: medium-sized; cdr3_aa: CASSQTPLTDTQYF
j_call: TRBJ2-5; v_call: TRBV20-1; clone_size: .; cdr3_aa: CSAHSGGREGTQYF
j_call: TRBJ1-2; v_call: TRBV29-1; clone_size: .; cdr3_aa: CSVQGWYGYTF
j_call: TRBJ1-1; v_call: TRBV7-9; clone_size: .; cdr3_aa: CASSLESEAFF
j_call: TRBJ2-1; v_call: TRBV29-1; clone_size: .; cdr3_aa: CSAAGADYNEQFF
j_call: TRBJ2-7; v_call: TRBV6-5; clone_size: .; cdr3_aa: CASSYSKDGPYEQYF
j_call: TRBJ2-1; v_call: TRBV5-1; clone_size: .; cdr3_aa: CASSSGLAGGNEQFF
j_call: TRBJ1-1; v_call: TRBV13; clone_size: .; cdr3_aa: CASSLDGAEAFF
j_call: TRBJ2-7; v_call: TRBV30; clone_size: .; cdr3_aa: CAWSVAGSYEQYF
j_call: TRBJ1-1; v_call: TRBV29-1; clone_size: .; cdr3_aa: CSVQGSWVNTEAFF
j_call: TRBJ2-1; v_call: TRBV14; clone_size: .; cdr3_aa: CASSQDWGSRGEQFF
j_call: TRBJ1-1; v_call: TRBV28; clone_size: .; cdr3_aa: CASSLLLGGQGIAEAFF
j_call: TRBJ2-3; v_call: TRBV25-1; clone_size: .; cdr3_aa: CASGQLLTDTQYF
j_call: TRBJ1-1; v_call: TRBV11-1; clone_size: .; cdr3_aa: CASSFSEQGGNTEAFF
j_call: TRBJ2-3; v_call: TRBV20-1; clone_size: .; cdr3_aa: CSARDRVRDAGADTQYF
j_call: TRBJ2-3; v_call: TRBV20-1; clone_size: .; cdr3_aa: CSAAPLADTDTQYF
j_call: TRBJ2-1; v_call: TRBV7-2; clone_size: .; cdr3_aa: CASSTGLVLSSYNEQFF
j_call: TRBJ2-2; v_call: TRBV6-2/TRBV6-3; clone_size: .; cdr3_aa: CASIRAGGNTGELFF
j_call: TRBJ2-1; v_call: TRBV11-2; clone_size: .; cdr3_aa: CASSLSTVTDEQFF
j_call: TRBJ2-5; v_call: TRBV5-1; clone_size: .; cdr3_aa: CASSSRLEETQYF
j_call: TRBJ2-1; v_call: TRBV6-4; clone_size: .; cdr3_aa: CASSDGLAVNEQFF
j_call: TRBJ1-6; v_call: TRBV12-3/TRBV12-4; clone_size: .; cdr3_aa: CASSPDPNSPLHF
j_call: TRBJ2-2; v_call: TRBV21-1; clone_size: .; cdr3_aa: CASSRVDRDTGELFF
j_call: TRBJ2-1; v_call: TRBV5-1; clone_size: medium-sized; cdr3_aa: CASSLEGPTYNEQFF
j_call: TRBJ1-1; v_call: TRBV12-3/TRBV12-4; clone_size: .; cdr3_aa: CASSFGQGVAEAFF
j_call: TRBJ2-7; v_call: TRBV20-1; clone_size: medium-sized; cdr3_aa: CSARPETGGHYEQYF
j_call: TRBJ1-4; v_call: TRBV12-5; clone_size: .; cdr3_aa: CASGLDRGGEKLFF
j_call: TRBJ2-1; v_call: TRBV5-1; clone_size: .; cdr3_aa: CASSDYNEQFF
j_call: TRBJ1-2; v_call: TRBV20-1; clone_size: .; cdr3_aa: CSARPGQGVDYGYTF
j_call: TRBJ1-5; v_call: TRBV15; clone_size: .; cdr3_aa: CATSSRDRAEQPQHF
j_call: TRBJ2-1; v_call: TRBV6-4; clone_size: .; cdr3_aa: CASSRGTGGGNEQFF